These T cell receptor beta chains were read from a single sample in a study of spatial heterogeneity in lung cancer. Each CDR3 protein gets one entry after TCRdb re-called the 5' RACE reads with MiXCR. Of 85,000 to 100,000 distinct CDR3 sequences in the sample, over 9.5% are singletons; the top ten hold roughly 39%. Sequences were derived from PBMCs, sampled at surgery. These TCRs come from a male donor with early-stage non-small cell lung cancer. CDR3s include the opening cysteine and the closing phenylalanine or tryptophan. The D gene is left open where the match is weak. Clone size is shown for a subset of rows, as once, few, many or a class of expanded clone.

>TRBJ2-5|TRBD2|TRBV28|few
CASSVAGNAQETQYF
TGTGCCAGCAGTGTAGCGGGGAATGCACAAGAGACCCAGTACTTC
>TRBJ2-4|.|TRBV6-1|many
CASSGTREGKNIQYF
TGTGCCAGCAGTGGAACTAGGGAAGGCAAAAACATTCAGTACTTC
>TRBJ1-5|TRBD1|TRBV7-2|few
CASSSTGRNQPQHF
TGTGCCAGCAGCTCGACAGGGCGCAATCAGCCCCAGCATTTT
>TRBJ1-4|TRBD1|TRBV5-4|few
CASRPDRGDEKLFF
TGTGCCAGCAGACCCGACAGGGGAGATGAAAAACTGTTTTTT
>TRBJ1-3|.|TRBV11-1|few
CASSANQGNTIYF
TGTGCCAGCAGCGCAAATCAAGGAAACACCATATATTTT
>TRBJ2-3|.|TRBV7-9|few
CASSYTRQNTDTQYF
TGTGCCAGCAGCTATACAAGACAGAACACAGATACGCAGTATTTT
>TRBJ1-3|.|TRBV20-1|.
CSARDQFLSGNTIYF
TGCAGTGCTAGAGATCAGTTTCTCTCTGGAAACACCATATATTTT
>TRBJ2-5|.|TRBV29-1|.
CSGKRGETQYF
TGCAGCGGAAAGAGGGGAGAGACCCAGTACTTC
>TRBJ1-2|.|TRBV10-3|.
CAISEGLGSGYYGYTF
TGTGCCATCAGTGAGGGCTTGGGCTCAGGGTACTATGGCTACACCTTC
>TRBJ1-2|TRBD1|TRBV12-3/TRBV12-4|few
CASSSGQNYGYTF
TGTGCCAGCAGTTCGGGACAGAACTATGGCTACACCTTC
>TRBJ1-4|.|TRBV2|.
CASSEYPPSGEKLFF
TGTGCCAGCAGTGAATATCCCCCTTCGGGTGAAAAACTGTTTTTT
>TRBJ2-3|TRBD1|TRBV27|few
CASTPGQGADTQYF
TGTGCCAGCACCCCGGGACAGGGCGCAGATACGCAGTATTTT
>TRBJ1-1|.|TRBV6-1|many
CASSDLYTEAFF
TGTGCCAGCAGTGATTTGTACACTGAAGCTTTCTTT
>TRBJ2-3|.|TRBV18|.
CASSPPSSGSTDTQYF
TGTGCCAGCTCACCACCGAGCAGCGGAAGCACAGATACGCAGTATTTT
>TRBJ1-1|.|TRBV20-1|.
CSAFPDGNTEAFF
TGCAGTGCTTTCCCGGATGGGAACACTGAAGCTTTCTTT
>TRBJ2-7|.|TRBV28|few
CASSPSVYSYEQYF
TGTGCCAGCAGTCCCTCAGTGTACTCCTACGAGCAGTACTTC
>TRBJ2-3|TRBD2|TRBV19|.
CASNGGLAGSDTQYF
TGTGCCAGTAACGGAGGACTAGCGGGATCAGATACGCAGTATTTT
>TRBJ2-7|TRBD1|TRBV4-2|many
CASSQDFGQGAYEQYF
TGTGCCAGCAGCCAAGACTTTGGACAGGGAGCCTACGAGCAGTACTTC
>TRBJ2-7|TRBD2|TRBV6-1|.
CASSEPSSGSYEQYF
TGTGCCAGCAGTGAACCTTCTAGCGGGAGCTACGAGCAGTACTTC
>TRBJ2-2|.|TRBV7-3|many
CASSPTHTGELFF
TGTGCCAGCAGCCCCACGCACACCGGGGAGCTGTTTTTT
>TRBJ2-1|TRBD2|TRBV4-3|.
CAVSQERGRNNEQFF
TGCGCCGTCAGCCAAGAGCGGGGACGGAACAATGAGCAGTTCTTC
>TRBJ1-6|.|TRBV27|.
CASSLRTSSPLHF
TGTGCCAGCAGTTTAAGGACAAGTTCACCCCTCCACTTT
>TRBJ2-7|.|TRBV20-1|.
CSASFSGQADSGEQYF
TGCAGTGCTAGTTTTTCAGGCCAGGCCGACAGCGGCGAGCAGTACTTC
>TRBJ2-2|TRBD1|TRBV20-1|few
CSATGTGRTGELFF
TGCAGTGCAACCGGGACAGGACGCACCGGGGAGCTGTTTTTT
>TRBJ2-1|TRBD1|TRBV7-2|few
CASSLETGNTNEQFF
TGTGCCAGCAGCTTAGAGACAGGGAATACAAATGAGCAGTTCTTC
>TRBJ2-7|.|TRBV28|many
CASSRTEYYEQYF
TGTGCCAGCAGTCGGACGGAATACTACGAGCAGTACTTC
>TRBJ2-7|.|TRBV7-6|.
CASSSKLVPYEQYF
TGTGCCAGCAGCTCCAAACTAGTCCCTTACGAGCAGTACTTC
>TRBJ1-1|TRBD1|TRBV20-1|.
CSARSGTGIEAFF
TGCAGTGCTAGATCCGGGACAGGGATTGAAGCTTTCTTT
>TRBJ1-3|TRBD1|TRBV28|many
CATGTGRGNTIYF
TGTGCCACCGGGACAGGGAGAGGAAACACCATATATTTT
>TRBJ1-5|.|TRBV6-2/TRBV6-3|.
CASSYRLRTPEPDSNQPQHF
TGTGCCAGCAGTTACCGTCTTAGGACCCCCGAGCCGGATAGCAATCAGCCCCAGCATTTT
>TRBJ2-1|.|TRBV11-2|.
CASSLVVGTYNEQFF
TGTGCCAGCAGCTTAGTTGTGGGAACCTACAATGAGCAGTTCTTC
>TRBJ2-3|.|TRBV2|.
CASNPLGTPSTDTQYF
TGTGCCAGCAATCCCCTCGGGACACCCAGCACAGATACGCAGTATTTT
>TRBJ2-6|.|TRBV7-2|few
CASSPRTSISGANVLTF
TGTGCCAGCAGCCCCCGGACATCGATCTCTGGGGCCAACGTCCTGACTTTC
>TRBJ1-1|.|TRBV5-6|.
CASSLIRGSEDAFF
TGTGCCAGCAGCTTGATTCGCGGGAGCGAGGACGCTTTCTTT
>TRBJ2-3|TRBD2|TRBV7-2|many
CASSSRLAGGTDTQYF
TGTGCCAGCAGCTCCCGACTAGCGGGGGGCACAGATACGCAGTATTTT
>TRBJ1-4|.|TRBV2|few
CASKGAPNEKLFF
TGTGCCAGCAAAGGGGCGCCGAATGAAAAACTGTTTTTT
>TRBJ1-3|TRBD1|TRBV29-1|.
CSVTGILAGNTIYF
TGCAGCGTGACAGGGATACTCGCTGGAAACACCATATATTTT
>TRBJ2-2|.|TRBV5-1|few
CASSLGRGNTGELFF
TGCGCCAGCAGCTTGGGGCGGGGGAACACCGGGGAGCTGTTTTTT
>TRBJ1-2|.|TRBV20-1|few
CSARKLTGGIKNYGYTF
TGCAGTGCTAGAAAACTTACTGGGGGCATTAAAAACTATGGCTACACCTTC
>TRBJ2-5|TRBD2|TRBV5-1|few
CASSLGTSQETQYF
TGCGCCAGCAGCTTGGGGACTAGTCAAGAGACCCAGTACTTC
>TRBJ1-4|.|TRBV10-2|.
CASSESLGSGNEKLFF
TGCGCCAGCAGTGAGTCCCTAGGCTCGGGAAATGAAAAACTGTTTTTT
>TRBJ2-7|TRBD1|TRBV5-1|.
CASSRDSVYEQYF
TGCGCCAGCAGCCGGGACAGCGTCTACGAGCAGTACTTC
>TRBJ2-3|.|TRBV20-1|few
CSASMRASGTDTQYF
TGCAGTGCTAGTATGCGGGCTAGCGGCACAGATACGCAGTATTTT
>TRBJ2-7|.|TRBV5-1|many
CASSLEGGYEQYF
TGCGCCAGCAGCTTGGAGGGGGGTTACGAGCAGTACTTC
>TRBJ2-3|.|TRBV12-3/TRBV12-4|few
CASSLGSADTQYF
TGTGCCAGCAGTTTGGGGTCCGCAGATACGCAGTATTTT
>TRBJ1-5|.|TRBV27|.
CASSPATRGHRGFQPQHF
TGTGCCAGCAGCCCGGCCACACGAGGCCACCGTGGGTTTCAGCCCCAGCATTTT